These 28 T cell receptor beta chains were sequenced from one sample in a study of T cell responses to AZD1222 COVID-19 vaccine. Assay used: immunoSEQ multiplex PCR; TCRdb lists only in-frame clones, some missing. The sample consists of 120,000 to 150,000 clones, approximately 94% of them appearing once. The material was peripheral blood, obtained on day 0 of AZD1222 vaccination. The receptor set was obtained from an adult in good health.

The chain uses TRBV29-1 and TRBJ2-1; 12 bases match TRBD2. Germline V gene sequence: CDR1 SQVTM, CDR2 ANQGSEA. V trimming: 2 bases; J trimming: 9 bases; junction bases outside the gene matches: 5. The length of the CDR3 is 14 residues. The CDR3, as DNA: TGCAGCGTTGAAACTAGCGGGGGGCGCAGTGAGCAGTTCTTC. Translation: CSVETSGGRSEQFF.

This chain uses TRBV7-9 with TRBJ1-5; no definite D call. Germline V gene data show CDR1 as SEHNR and CDR2 as FQNEAQ (reference sequence). V was pared by 5 bases and J by 10 bases, with 15 bases between. The CDR3 length is 13 residues. The chain's CDR3 is CASSPPGGIPQHF. CDR3 bases: TGTGCCAGCAGCCCCCCCGGAGGGATCCCCCAGCATTTT.

The CDR3: CASGGTGGDYGYTF. As DNA, the CDR3 is TGCGCCAGCGGCGGGACAGGGGGAGACTATGGCTACACCTTC. V and J are TRBV5-1 and TRBJ1-2; TRBD1 matches 11 bases. From germline, CDR1 is SGHRS and CDR2 YFSETQ. This CDR3 has 14 amino acids. V was pared by 7 bases and J by 3 bases, with 5 bases of the junction left unmatched.

The genes are TRBV15 and TRBJ1-3; TRBD1 is a possible D gene (6 bases). With 1 base removed from V and 0 bases from J, the gap between germline ends came to 10 bases. CDR1 and CDR2 (germline): LNHNV, YYDKDF (reference sequence). This CDR3 is built from 16 residues. In DNA, the CDR3 is TGTGCCACCAGCAGAGCGGACAGAGTCTCTGGAAACACCATATATTTT. As protein: CATSRADRVSGNTIYF.

The gene calls are TRBV9 and TRBJ2-1; possibly TRBD1 or TRBD2 for D (6 bases each). Trimming shortened V by 4 bases and J by 8 bases, and 16 bases separated the two germline ends. Germline V lookup: CDR1 SGDLS, CDR2 YYNGEE. The CDR3 sequence is 14 residues long. In nucleotides, the CDR3 is TGTGCCAGCAGCTCGGGGGCGTTTGTCGATGAGCAGTTCTTC. It codes for CASSSGAFVDEQFF.

The gene calls are TRBV9 and TRBJ1-1; possibly TRBD1 for D (6 bases). V dropped 3 bases and J dropped 4 bases, with 16 bases sitting between them. The length of the CDR3 is 15 residues. Germline V CDR1 and CDR2: SGDLS, YYNGEE. Here the CDR3 reads CASSARQDSGTEAFF. The CDR3 bases are TGTGCCAGCAGCGCCCGACAGGATTCAGGCACTGAAGCTTTCTTT. The full variable domain, with the rest looked up from reference TRBV9 and TRBJ1-1, is DSGVTQTPKHLITATGQRVTLRCSPRSGDLSVYWYQQSLDQGLQFLIQYYNGEERAKGNILERFSAQQFPDLHSELNLSSLELGDSALYFCASSARQDSGTEAFFGQGTRLTVV.

The V call is TRBV5-1, the J call TRBJ1-1; 11 nucleotides align to TRBD1. V gave up 4 bases and J gave up 5 bases; unmatched junction bases: 7. This CDR3 has 15 residues. In germline, CDR1 is SGHRS, CDR2 YFSETQ. The CDR3 DNA reads as TGCGCCAGCAGCCTAGGACAGGGGGCGATTACTGAAGCTTTCTTT. This sequence encodes CASSLGQGAITEAFF.

This chain uses TRBV7-9 with TRBJ2-1, with D possibly being TRBD2 (6 bases). Germline-derived CDR1 and CDR2 are SEHNR and FQNEAQ (reference sequence). The V gene lost 0 bases and the J gene lost 3 bases, with 6 bases spanning the gap. This CDR3 is built from 14 residues. CDR3 nucleotide sequence: TGTGCCAGCAGCTTAGCGGAGGGCTACAATGAGCAGTTCTTC. It codes for CASSLAEGYNEQFF.

The gene calls are TRBV2 and TRBJ2-7; 7 bases are shared with TRBD2. CDR3 size: 12 residues. The ends lost 8 bases at V and 3 bases at J; junction bases unmatched: 4. Germline V gives CDR1 SNHLY, CDR2 FYNNEI. This chain's CDR3 is CASGRDFYEQYF. CDR3 in DNA: TGTGCCAGCGGGAGGGACTTCTACGAGCAGTACTTC.

In the case of this clone: Other DNA sequences in this sample translate to the same CDR3. The genes are TRBV2 and TRBJ1-2; unclear D gene. Trimming pared 1 base from V and 4 bases from J, leaving 4 bases between. The CDR3 loop spans 12 amino acids. CDR1 is SNHLY, CDR2 FYNNEI, per germline. This CDR3 is CASSEGRYGYTF. CDR3 coding DNA: TGTGCCAGCAGTGAAGGGCGCTATGGCTACACCTTC. Together with reference TRBV2 and TRBJ1-2, the CDR3 gives the full variable domain: EPEVTQTPSHQVTQMGQEVILRCVPISNHLYFYWYRQILGQKVEFLVSFYNNEISEKSEIFDDQFSVERPDGSNFTLKIRSTKLEDSAMYFCASSEGRYGYTFGSGTRLTVV.

The chain uses TRBV10-1 and TRBJ1-1; 9 bases fit TRBD1. V was pared by 5 bases and J by 7 bases, with 14 bases of the junction left unmatched. The germline CDR1 and CDR2 sequences are WNHNN and SYGVQD (reference sequence). This CDR3 has 16 residues. CDR3 residues: CASSPGQGEPHFEAFF. In DNA form, the CDR3 reads TGCGCCAGCAGTCCGGGACAGGGAGAACCCCACTTTGAAGCTTTCTTT.

Concerning this clone itself: Mismatch with germline at one junction end may stem from a read error. The chain has TRBV2 and TRBJ1-1; tentatively, D is TRBD1 (5 bases). The CDR3 loop spans 17 amino acids. Germline CDR1 reads SNHLY; CDR2 reads FYNNEI. CDR3 nucleotide sequence: TGTGCCAGCAGTCAATTGCCGGGACCACTTCGTCACACGGAAGCTTTCTTT. Protein product: CASSQLPGPLRHTEAFF.

The V and J genes are TRBV6-5 and TRBJ1-1; 9 nucleotides agree with TRBD1. V shed 8 bases and J 3 bases; nucleotides not matched to a gene: 7. CDR3 size: 14 residues. Germline values: CDR1 MNHEY, CDR2 SVGAGI. The CDR3 here is CASGGTGLDTEAFF. CDR3 coding DNA: TGTGCCAGCGGGGGGACAGGGCTTGACACTGAAGCTTTCTTT.

The chain has TRBV27 and TRBJ1-1; D ambiguous. V was pared by 0 bases and J by 3 bases, with 5 bases between. Germline V lookup: CDR1 MNHEY, CDR2 SMNVEV (reference sequence). The CDR3 runs to 13 residues. CDR3 DNA: TGTGCCAGCAGTTTATCGTCGGACACTGAAGCTTTCTTT. Translating gives CASSLSSDTEAFF.

The CDR3 DNA sequence: TGCAGCGTGGGGCCGGGACAGGGGCCCTACGAGCAGTACTTC. It codes for CSVGPGQGPYEQYF. The chain joins TRBV29-1 to TRBJ2-7; 10 positions match TRBD1. Germline assignment: CDR1 SQVTM and CDR2 ANQGSEA. There are 14 residues in the CDR3. J gave up 2 bases and V 6 bases, and 7 bases lay outside the gene matches.

V and J are TRBV2 and TRBJ1-5; D gene uncertain. In germline, CDR1 is SNHLY, CDR2 FYNNEI. This CDR3 comprises 16 residues. V was shortened by 3 bases and J by 2 bases, with 14 bases between the two germline ends. Here the CDR3 reads CASSEKFGVGNQPQHF. The DNA for the CDR3 is TGTGCCAGCAGTGAGAAATTTGGGGTTGGCAATCAGCCCCAGCATTTT.

The rearrangement uses TRBV3-1 (or the pseudogene TRBV3-2) and TRBJ2-7; D not certain. CDR1 and CDR2 (germline): LGHDT, YNNKEL (reference sequence). The CDR3 consists of 16 residues. Trimming removed 2 bases from V and 3 bases from J, with 17 bases in between. CDR3: CASSQFNSSIGYEQYF. Written as DNA, the CDR3 is TGTGCCAGCAGCCAATTTAACTCTTCAATCGGCTACGAGCAGTACTTC.

The J gene is TRBJ1-5, the V gene TRBV19, with D tentatively TRBD1 (6 bases). The germline V and J ends were trimmed by 4 bases and 3 bases, with 19 bases remaining between them. The CDR3 sequence is 17 residues long. Germline loops: CDR1 LNHDA, CDR2 SQIVND (reference sequence). In nucleotides, the CDR3 is TGTGCCAGTAGTAAAACAGGGAAGAATTTATCCAATCAGCCCCAGCATTTT. Translating it yields CASSKTGKNLSNQPQHF.

The CDR3 nucleotides are TGTGCCTCGGAAGTGGTAGCGGAGAACACCGGGGAGCTGTTTTTT. Translation gives CASEVVAENTGELFF. The chain combines TRBV4-2 with TRBJ2-2; tentative D call: TRBD2 (6 bases). The V gene lost 11 bases and the J gene lost 1 base, with 17 bases spanning the gap. From germline, CDR1 is LGHNA and CDR2 YNFKEQ. The CDR3 covers 15 residues.

The J gene is TRBJ1-2, the V gene TRBV5-1; D gene uncertain. The CDR3 has 17 amino acids. Germline CDR1 is SGHRS and CDR2 is YFSETQ. V lost 7 bases and J lost 2, with 24 bases in between. The DNA for the CDR3 is TGCGCCAGCGGTCTCGACCCTCGAGCAGGTGGGAACTATGGCTACACCTTC. Translation: CASGLDPRAGGNYGYTF.

The chain recombines TRBV9 with TRBJ2-2, with 8 positions matching TRBD2. J was trimmed by 8 bases and V by 0 bases; bases with no gene match: 6. CDR3 size: 15 residues. The germline V gene encodes CDR1 SGDLS and CDR2 YYNGEE. The CDR3 reads CASSVDLAGRGELFF. For the CDR3, the DNA is TGTGCCAGCAGCGTAGACCTAGCGGGTAGGGGGGAGCTGTTTTTT.

The genes are TRBV6-5 and TRBJ1-1; D is unresolved. The germline V and J ends were trimmed by 2 bases and 1 base, with 8 bases remaining between them. This CDR3 is built from 14 residues. CDR1 is MNHEY and CDR2 is SVGAGI in the germline V gene. The CDR3 protein is CASSYQAPNTEAFF. The CDR3 DNA follows: TGTGCCAGCAGTTACCAGGCCCCGAACACTGAAGCTTTCTTT.

The chain is built from TRBV6-5 and TRBJ1-4; D uncertain. Trimming removed 8 bases at V and 1 base at J, with 11 bases between. The germline V gene encodes CDR1 MNHEY and CDR2 SVGAGI. The CDR3 length is 14 residues. CDR3 residues: CASGEFQTNEKLFF. As DNA, the CDR3 is TGTGCCAGCGGCGAGTTCCAAACTAATGAAAAACTGTTTTTT.

The chain uses TRBV4-1 and TRBJ1-2; 8 nucleotides match TRBD1. The CDR3 length is 14 residues. Trimming removed 2 bases from V and 7 bases from J; junction bases left unmatched: 6. CDR1 is MGHRA and CDR2 is YSYEKL in the germline V gene. The DNA for the CDR3 is TGCGCCAGCAGCCAACCGGACAGGGTCAGTGGCTACACCTTC. This sequence encodes CASSQPDRVSGYTF.

The chain carries TRBV2 and TRBJ1-2; D is perhaps TRBD1 (5 bases). Germline V gene sequence: CDR1 SNHLY, CDR2 FYNNEI. CDR3 length: 13 residues. Trimming pared 3 bases from V and 4 bases from J, leaving 9 bases between. The CDR3 DNA is TGTGCCAGCAGTGACGGGGACGGCTATGGCTACACCTTC. Translation gives CASSDGDGYGYTF.

CDR3 sequence: CASSQDLLTTANSPLHF. The CDR3 nucleotides read TGTGCCAGCAGCCAAGATCTGTTAACGACGGCTAATTCACCCCTCCACTTT. The chain links TRBV4-2 to TRBJ1-6; D gene uncertain. Germline CDR1 LGHNA, CDR2 YNFKEQ. The CDR3 has 17 amino acids. Trimming cost V 0 bases and J 6 bases, with 15 bases left between them.

The chain combines TRBV18 with TRBJ2-3; 7 bases agree with TRBD2. CDR3 length: 15 residues. Germline values: CDR1 KGHSH, CDR2 LQKENI. After removal of 5 bases from V and 2 bases from J, the junction contained 7 bases not matched to a gene. CDR3 nucleotides: TGTGCCAGCTCATTACAAGCGGGGCCCACAGATACGCAGTATTTT. Protein: CASSLQAGPTDTQYF. Variable domain in full (rest from reference TRBV18 and TRBJ2-3): NAGVMQNPRHLVRRRGQEARLRCSPMKGHSHVYWYRQLPEEGLKFMVYLQKENIIDESGMPKERFSAEFPKEGPSILRIQQVVRGDSAAYFCASSLQAGPTDTQYFGPGTRLTVL.

The V call is TRBV2, the J call TRBJ2-6; D gene ambiguous. The V gene's germline CDR1 is SNHLY and CDR2 FYNNEI. The CDR3 has 13 amino acids. The V end lost 10 bases, the J end lost 4 bases, and 11 bases lay between the germline ends. The CDR3 DNA sequence: TGTGCCATCACTCCGTCGGGGGCCAACGTCCTGACTTTC. It specifies CAITPSGANVLTF.